Detailed here is one T cell receptor (beta chain). This specimen belongs to a study of blood T cell repertoires in COVID-19. Measured with immunoSEQ multiplex PCR; TCRdb has only the in-frame clones, and not every one. The sample lists 200,000 to 300,000 clones, 70% to 90% occurring once. The V segment lost 5 bases and the J segment 0 bases; nucleotides outside the gene matches: 3. The CDR3 runs 14 residues. Germline CDR1 and CDR2: SNHLY and FYNNEI. The sequenced sample consisted of peripheral blood. This receptor was taken from a middle-aged woman with acute or convalescent COVID-19. This chain joins TRBV2 and TRBJ1-1; 7 positions agree with TRBD1. The CDR3 DNA sequence: TGTGCCAGCAGTCGACAGGGAATGAACACTGAAGCTTTCTTT. Protein: CASSRQGMNTEAFF.